A single sample gave rise to the 29 T cell receptor beta chains below, sequenced in a study of blood T cell repertoires in COVID-19. Only in-frame clones appear in the TCRdb table, and some are missing; sequencing was by immunoSEQ multiplex PCR. The data show 280,000 or so clones, with 87% seen just once and roughly 6.2% held by the top ten. Input material: PBMCs or T cells enriched from blood (not recorded which). These receptors originate from a woman in her thirties or forties who had recovered from COVID-19.

The chain is built from TRBV11-2 and TRBJ2-3; D is possibly TRBD2 (5 bases). The germline V gene encodes CDR1 SGHAT and CDR2 FQNNGV. V was clipped by 1 base and J by 4 bases, with 9 bases between them. The CDR3 has 14 amino acids. CDR3 DNA sequence: TGTGCCAGCAGCTTAGCGGGGATTCCAGATACGCAGTATTTT. Residues: CASSLAGIPDTQYF.

With respect to this clone: This specimen includes other DNA sequences encoding the same CDR3. The chain links TRBV30 to TRBJ2-3; TRBD2 is a possible D gene (7 bases). The CDR3 is 14 amino acids. The V end lost 3 bases, the J end lost 6 bases, and 16 bases lay between the germline ends. The germline gives CDR1 GTSNPN, CDR2 SVGIG (reference sequence). The CDR3 DNA sequence: TGTGCCTGGAGCCAAGGGGGGGTTTGGGATACGCAGTATTTT. It codes for CAWSQGGVWDTQYF.

This sequence joins TRBV11-2 and TRBJ2-7; D gene uncertain. This CDR3 spans 14 amino acids. Germline CDR1 and CDR2: SGHAT and FQNNGV. V lost 1 base to trimming and J lost 6 bases, with 13 bases between them. CDR3 loop: CASSLGPIRGEQYF. CDR3 in DNA: TGTGCCAGCAGCTTAGGTCCGATCCGAGGCGAGCAGTACTTC.

The V and J genes are TRBV19 and TRBJ1-2; a weak D match, TRBD1 (6 bases). Trimming took off 9 bases at V and 4 bases at J, with 15 bases between the two ends. Germline V gene lookup returns CDR1 LNHDA and CDR2 SQIVND (reference sequence). The CDR3 covers 13 residues. This CDR3 reads CASGTLIGYGYTF. CDR3 DNA sequence: TGTGCCAGCGGGACATTGATTGGCTATGGCTACACCTTC.

V is TRBV6-2 or TRBV6-3 and J is TRBJ2-5, with a tentative D call TRBD1 (5 bases). Germline loops: CDR1 MNHEY, CDR2 SVGEGT. The ends were cut back, 2 bases at V and 1 base at J, with 8 bases in the middle. The CDR3 sequence is 14 residues long. The CDR3 DNA follows: TGTGCCAGCAGTTACCGACAGCTCCAAGAGACCCAGTACTTC. This sequence encodes CASSYRQLQETQYF.

A single count supports this clone. The rearrangement links TRBV3-1 (or the pseudogene TRBV3-2) to TRBJ2-1; no definite D call. From germline, CDR1 is LGHDT and CDR2 YNNKEL (reference sequence). CDR3 length: 13 residues. Trimming removed 1 base from V and 10 bases from J, with 11 bases in between. The CDR3 sequence is CASSQGRGVEQFF. CDR3 nucleotide sequence: TGTGCCAGCAGCCAAGGGAGAGGCGTGGAGCAGTTCTTC.

The genes are TRBV9 and TRBJ2-7, with TRBD1 matching over 10 bases. The length of the CDR3 is 14 residues. From germline, CDR1 is SGDLS and CDR2 YYNGEE. V shed 3 bases, J shed 3 bases, and the junction held 3 bases outside the gene matches. The CDR3 is CASSGTGGLYEQYF. Here the CDR3 DNA reads TGTGCCAGCAGCGGGACAGGGGGGCTCTACGAGCAGTACTTC.

The rearrangement joins TRBV11-2 to TRBJ2-1; 7 bases line up with TRBD2. This CDR3 comprises 14 residues. With V trimmed by 1 base and J by 8 bases, 5 bases remained unmatched. Germline CDR1 SGHAT, CDR2 FQNNGV. The CDR3 region is CASSLGTRGDEQFF. The CDR3 bases are TGTGCCAGCAGCTTAGGGACCCGGGGGGATGAGCAGTTCTTC.

V and J are TRBV4-1 and TRBJ2-3; 12 bases agree with TRBD2. The length of the CDR3 is 17 residues. The ends lost 2 bases at V and 3 bases at J; junction bases unmatched: 6. Germline CDR1 MGHRA, CDR2 YSYEKL. The CDR3 is CASSQILAGGLTDTQYF. CDR3 bases: TGCGCCAGCAGCCAAATTCTAGCGGGAGGGCTGACAGATACGCAGTATTTT.

The chain is built from TRBV2 and TRBJ1-3, with 8 bases identical to TRBD1. This CDR3 is 22 amino acids long. The V and J ends lost 4 bases and 0 bases, in that order; junction bases with no gene match: 23. Germline CDR1 is SNHLY and CDR2 is FYNNEI. The CDR3 sequence: CASSVSGTGVSREIRSGNTIYF. The DNA for the CDR3 is TGTGCCAGCAGTGTTTCCGGGACAGGTGTTTCCCGAGAGATCCGCTCTGGAAACACCATATATTTT.

This clone was observed once. The V call is TRBV7-3, the J call TRBJ2-7, with 7 bases matching TRBD1. The CDR3 contains 15 residues. Germline V gene sequence: CDR1 SGHTA, CDR2 FQGTGA. V lost 2 bases and J lost 1; bases outside the gene matches: 5. DNA for the CDR3: TGTGCCAGCAGCTTAGAGGGGGCGGGTTCCTACGAGCAGTACTTC. Amino acid sequence: CASSLEGAGSYEQYF.

This rearrangement joins TRBV3-1 (or the pseudogene TRBV3-2) to TRBJ1-3, with no clear D. V shed 0 bases and J shed 2 bases, with 2 bases lying between them. The germline CDR1 and CDR2 sequences are LGHDT and YNNKEL (reference sequence). The CDR3 is 13 amino acids. CDR3 sequence reads: CASSQDTGNTIYF. CDR3 bases: TGTGCCAGCAGCCAAGATACTGGAAACACCATATATTTT.

CDR3 loop: CASSPREGNTEAFF. The CDR3 region has the DNA TGTGCCAGCAGCCCCCGGGAGGGGAACACTGAAGCTTTCTTT. This chain joins TRBV5-6 and TRBJ1-1; no clear D gene. The CDR3 has 14 residues. From germline, CDR1 is SGHDT and CDR2 YYEEEE. V was pared by 4 bases and J by 1 base, with 11 bases between. Complete variable domain (other parts from reference TRBV5-6 and TRBJ1-1): DAGVTQSPTHLIKTRGQQVTLRCSPKSGHDTVSWYQQALGQGPQFIFQYYEEEERQRGNFPDRFSGHQFPNYSSELNVNALLLGDSALYLCASSPREGNTEAFFGQGTRLTVV.

Concerning this clone itself: Other DNA sequences of this sample code for an identical CDR3. This chain connects TRBV18 to TRBJ1-1; 11 bases are a match to TRBD1. CDR3 length equals 14 residues. J lost 5 bases, V lost 3 bases, and 2 bases had no gene match. Germline lookup yields CDR1 KGHSH and CDR2 LQKENI. In nucleotides, the CDR3 is TGTGCCAGCTCACCGGGACAGGGGGGAACTGAAGCTTTCTTT. Residues: CASSPGQGGTEAFF.

This clone was seen just once. The chain recombines TRBV30 with TRBJ1-1; tentative D call: TRBD1 (6 bases). V was shortened by 0 bases and J by 10 bases, with 12 bases between the two germline ends. This CDR3 spans 12 amino acids. The V gene's germline CDR1 is GTSNPN and CDR2 SVGIG (reference sequence). In nucleotides, the CDR3 is TGTGCCTGGAGTGTAAACAGGGCAGCAGCTTTCTTT. The encoded protein is CAWSVNRAAAFF.

CDR3 in amino acids: CASNPSTGELFF. Written as DNA, the CDR3 is TGTGCCAGCAACCCCAGCACCGGGGAGCTGTTTTTT. The chain is built from TRBV2 and TRBJ2-2; D gene unclear. The CDR3 extends over 12 amino acids. Trimming shortened V by 7 bases and J by 4 bases, and 7 bases separated the two germline ends. Germline values: CDR1 SNHLY, CDR2 FYNNEI.

This chain joins TRBV20-1 and TRBJ2-7; D is unclear. The CDR3 covers 14 residues. In germline, CDR1 is DFQATT, CDR2 SNEGSKA (reference sequence). The V and J ends lost 3 bases and 3 bases respectively, with 15 bases between them. CDR3 bases: TGCAGTGCTAGTTCCGTTCCTTCGCGCTACGAGCAGTACTTC. Its protein product is CSASSVPSRYEQYF.

The CDR3 bases are TGCGCCAGCAGCTCGGTTCCGGGACTAGCGTCCGACGAGCAGTACTTC. Translated, it gives CASSSVPGLASDEQYF. This chain connects TRBV5-1 to TRBJ2-7; 10 bases map to TRBD2. Germline V gene data show CDR1 as SGHRS and CDR2 as YFSETQ. The V segment lost 3 bases and the J segment 5 bases; nucleotides outside the gene matches: 11. The CDR3 length is 16 residues.

The chain couples TRBV28 to TRBJ1-4, with D possibly matching TRBD1 (6 bases). The V and J ends lost 2 bases and 7 bases respectively, with 20 bases between them. Germline lookup yields CDR1 MDHEN and CDR2 SYDVKM. The CDR3 runs 17 residues. CDR3 loop: CASSLGGGAPRGEKLFF. DNA for the CDR3: TGTGCCAGCAGTTTAGGGGGCGGCGCCCCAAGGGGTGAAAAACTGTTTTTT.

The chain uses TRBV7-3 and TRBJ1-1; D uncertain. The CDR3 length is 13 residues. Germline V gives CDR1 SGHTA, CDR2 FQGTGA. The V end was cut by 5 bases, the J end by 4 bases, with 11 bases between. CDR3 region: CASSAEGVTEAFF. The CDR3 DNA sequence: TGTGCCAGCAGCGCCGAAGGAGTCACTGAAGCTTTCTTT.

V usage is TRBV5-4 and J usage is TRBJ2-1; 7 bases are a match to TRBD2. V dropped 0 bases and J dropped 3; count of bases not matched to a gene: 3. The CDR3 is 15 amino acids. Germline V gene sequence: CDR1 SGHNT, CDR2 YYREEE (reference sequence). CDR3 protein: CASSLGGGFYNEQFF. DNA of the CDR3: TGTGCCAGCAGCTTGGGGGGGGGATTCTACAATGAGCAGTTCTTC.

The chain carries TRBV28 and TRBJ2-7; the match to TRBD2 covers 7 bases. Germline assignment: CDR1 MDHEN and CDR2 SYDVKM. The CDR3 has 14 residues. The V and J ends lost 5 bases and 6 bases, in that order; junction bases with no gene match: 10. CDR3 region: CASSPAGTTGEQYF. In DNA form, the CDR3 reads TGTGCCAGCAGTCCGGCGGGGACTACCGGCGAGCAGTACTTC.

The chain employs TRBV4-1 and TRBJ1-3; D may be TRBD1 (5 bases). Germline V gene data show CDR1 as MGHRA and CDR2 as YSYEKL. The CDR3 covers 18 residues. The V gene lost 2 bases and the J gene lost 4 bases, with 21 bases spanning the gap. As DNA, the CDR3 is TGCGCCAGCAGCCAAAAGTGGGGCTATAGCCATTTGGGAAACACCATATATTTT. Protein sequence: CASSQKWGYSHLGNTIYF.

V gene TRBV4-3 combines with J gene TRBJ2-6, with 7 nucleotides matching TRBD1. CDR1 is LGHNA and CDR2 is YSLEER in the germline V gene. The CDR3 contains 20 residues. The V and J ends lost 0 bases and 5 bases, in that order; junction bases with no gene match: 16. CDR3 nucleotides: TGCGCCAGCAGCCAAGACGCTGAGGGATACAGGGGCAGTCGGGCCAACGTCCTGACTTTC. This gives the protein CASSQDAEGYRGSRANVLTF.

Details on this clone: In the same sample, other DNA sequences code for this CDR3. The chain recombines TRBV10-2 with TRBJ1-2, with D hard to call. Germline CDR1 is WSHSY and CDR2 is SAAADI. Trimming left V 8 bases short and J 2 bases short, with 6 bases between. The CDR3 extends over 11 amino acids. This CDR3 is CASGQNYGYTF. The DNA of the CDR3 is TGCGCCAGCGGCCAGAACTATGGCTACACCTTC.

This clone occurred once. The chain is built from TRBV13 and TRBJ2-1; 10 bases are shared with TRBD2. V shed 5 bases and J 3 bases; nucleotides not matched to a gene: 1. This CDR3 contains 14 residues. The V gene's germline CDR1 is PRHDT and CDR2 FYEKMQ (reference sequence). The chain's CDR3 is CASSLAGVYNEQFF. CDR3 nucleotide sequence: TGTGCCAGCAGCCTAGCGGGAGTCTACAATGAGCAGTTCTTC. The full variable domain, with the rest looked up from reference TRBV13 and TRBJ2-1, is AAGVIQSPRHLIKEKRETATLKCYPIPRHDTVYWYQQGPGQDPQFLISFYEKMQSDKGSIPDRFSAQQFSDYHSELNMSSLELGDSALYFCASSLAGVYNEQFFGPGTRLTVL.

The chain links TRBV11-2 to TRBJ2-3; weak D call: TRBD2 (5 bases). This CDR3 is built from 15 residues. Trimming left V 6 bases short and J 8 bases short, with 21 bases between. Germline V gene data show CDR1 as SGHAT and CDR2 as FQNNGV. For the CDR3, the DNA is TGTGCCAGCAGTACCGACTTAGCGTTCTTGGGTACGCAGTATTTT. Amino acids: CASSTDLAFLGTQYF.

The V and J genes are TRBV19 and TRBJ1-3, with 7 bases aligning to TRBD1. J was trimmed by 6 bases and V by 7 bases; bases with no gene match: 9. The CDR3 contains 14 residues. Germline CDR1 reads LNHDA; CDR2 reads SQIVND (reference sequence). The CDR3 DNA follows: TGTGCCAGTAATGAGGGGGCGCGTCAAAACACCATATATTTT. It specifies CASNEGARQNTIYF.

The chain carries TRBV28 and TRBJ1-4; maybe TRBD1 (5 bases). The CDR3 contains 15 residues. Per germline, CDR1 MDHEN and CDR2 SYDVKM. The ends were cut back, 7 bases at V and 8 bases at J, with 20 bases in the middle. CDR3 residues: CASTRRRSGLEKLFF. The CDR3 region has the DNA TGTGCCAGCACAAGGAGAAGGTCAGGGCTCGAAAAACTGTTTTTT.